This record covers a single T cell receptor (beta chain). These data belong to a study of identical twins. TCRdb re-called the 5' RACE reads with MiXCR, one entry per CDR3 protein. Among roughly 1.6 million distinct CDR3 sequences, under 35% were seen once, and the ten largest hold approximately 0.29%. The CDR3 extends over 14 amino acids. With 3 bases removed from V and 8 bases from J, the gap between germline ends came to 13 bases. Germline CDR1 reads LGHDT; CDR2 reads YNNKEL (reference sequence). Sequenced: cord blood. This chain connects TRBV3-1 to TRBJ1-4; maybe TRBD1 (5 bases). This sequence was found in a newborn girl in good health. The chain's CDR3 is CASSHHQPGEKLFF. CDR3 nucleotides: TGTGCCAGCAGCCACCATCAGCCAGGGGAAAAACTGTTTTTT.